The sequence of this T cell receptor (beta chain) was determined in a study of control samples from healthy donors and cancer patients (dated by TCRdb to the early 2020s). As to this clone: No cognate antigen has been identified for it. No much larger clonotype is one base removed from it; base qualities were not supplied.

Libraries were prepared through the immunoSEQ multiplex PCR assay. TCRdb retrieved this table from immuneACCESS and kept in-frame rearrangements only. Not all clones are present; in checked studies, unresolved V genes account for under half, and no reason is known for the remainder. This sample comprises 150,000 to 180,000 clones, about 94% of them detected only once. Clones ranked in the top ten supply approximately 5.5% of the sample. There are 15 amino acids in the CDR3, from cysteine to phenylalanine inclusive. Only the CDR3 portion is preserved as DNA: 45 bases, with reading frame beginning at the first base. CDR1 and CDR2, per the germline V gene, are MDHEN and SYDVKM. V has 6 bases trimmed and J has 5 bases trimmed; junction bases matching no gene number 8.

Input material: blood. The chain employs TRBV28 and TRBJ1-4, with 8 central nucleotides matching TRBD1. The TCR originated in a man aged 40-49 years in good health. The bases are TGTGCCAGCAGACCGTTGACAGGGGTGAATGAAAAACTGTTTTTT. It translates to CASRPLTGVNEKLFF.